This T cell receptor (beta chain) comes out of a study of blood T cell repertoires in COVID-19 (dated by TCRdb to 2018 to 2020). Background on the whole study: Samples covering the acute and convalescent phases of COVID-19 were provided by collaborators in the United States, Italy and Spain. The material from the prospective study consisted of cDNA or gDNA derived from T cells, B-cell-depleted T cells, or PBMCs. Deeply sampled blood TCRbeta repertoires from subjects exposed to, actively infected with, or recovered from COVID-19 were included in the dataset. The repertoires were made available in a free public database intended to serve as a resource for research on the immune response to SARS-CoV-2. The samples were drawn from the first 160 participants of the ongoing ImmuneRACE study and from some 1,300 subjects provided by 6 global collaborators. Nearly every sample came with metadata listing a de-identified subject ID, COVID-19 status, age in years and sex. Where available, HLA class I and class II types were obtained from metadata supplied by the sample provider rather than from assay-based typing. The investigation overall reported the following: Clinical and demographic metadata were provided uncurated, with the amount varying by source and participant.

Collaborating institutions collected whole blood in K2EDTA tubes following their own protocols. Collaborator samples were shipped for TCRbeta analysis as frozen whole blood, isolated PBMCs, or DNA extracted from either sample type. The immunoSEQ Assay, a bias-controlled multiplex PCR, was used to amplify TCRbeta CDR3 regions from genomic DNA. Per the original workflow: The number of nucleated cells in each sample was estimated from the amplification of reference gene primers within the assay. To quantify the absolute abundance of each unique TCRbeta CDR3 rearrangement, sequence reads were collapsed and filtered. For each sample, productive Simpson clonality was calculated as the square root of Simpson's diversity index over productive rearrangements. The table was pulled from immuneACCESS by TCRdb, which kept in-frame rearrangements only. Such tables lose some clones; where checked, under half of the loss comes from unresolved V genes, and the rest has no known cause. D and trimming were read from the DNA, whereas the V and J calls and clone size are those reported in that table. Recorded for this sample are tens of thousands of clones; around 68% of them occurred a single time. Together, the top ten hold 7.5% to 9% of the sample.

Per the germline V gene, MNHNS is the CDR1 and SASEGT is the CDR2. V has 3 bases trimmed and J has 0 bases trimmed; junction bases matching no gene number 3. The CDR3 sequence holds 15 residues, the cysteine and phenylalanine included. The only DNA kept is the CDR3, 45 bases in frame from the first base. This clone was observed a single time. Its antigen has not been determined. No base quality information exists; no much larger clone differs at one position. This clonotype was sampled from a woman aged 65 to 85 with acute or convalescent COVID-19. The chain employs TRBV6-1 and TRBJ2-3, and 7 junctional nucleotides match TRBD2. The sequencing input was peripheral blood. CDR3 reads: CASSEVSGSTDTQYF. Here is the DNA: TGTGCCAGCAGTGAGGTTAGCGGGAGCACAGATACGCAGTATTTT.